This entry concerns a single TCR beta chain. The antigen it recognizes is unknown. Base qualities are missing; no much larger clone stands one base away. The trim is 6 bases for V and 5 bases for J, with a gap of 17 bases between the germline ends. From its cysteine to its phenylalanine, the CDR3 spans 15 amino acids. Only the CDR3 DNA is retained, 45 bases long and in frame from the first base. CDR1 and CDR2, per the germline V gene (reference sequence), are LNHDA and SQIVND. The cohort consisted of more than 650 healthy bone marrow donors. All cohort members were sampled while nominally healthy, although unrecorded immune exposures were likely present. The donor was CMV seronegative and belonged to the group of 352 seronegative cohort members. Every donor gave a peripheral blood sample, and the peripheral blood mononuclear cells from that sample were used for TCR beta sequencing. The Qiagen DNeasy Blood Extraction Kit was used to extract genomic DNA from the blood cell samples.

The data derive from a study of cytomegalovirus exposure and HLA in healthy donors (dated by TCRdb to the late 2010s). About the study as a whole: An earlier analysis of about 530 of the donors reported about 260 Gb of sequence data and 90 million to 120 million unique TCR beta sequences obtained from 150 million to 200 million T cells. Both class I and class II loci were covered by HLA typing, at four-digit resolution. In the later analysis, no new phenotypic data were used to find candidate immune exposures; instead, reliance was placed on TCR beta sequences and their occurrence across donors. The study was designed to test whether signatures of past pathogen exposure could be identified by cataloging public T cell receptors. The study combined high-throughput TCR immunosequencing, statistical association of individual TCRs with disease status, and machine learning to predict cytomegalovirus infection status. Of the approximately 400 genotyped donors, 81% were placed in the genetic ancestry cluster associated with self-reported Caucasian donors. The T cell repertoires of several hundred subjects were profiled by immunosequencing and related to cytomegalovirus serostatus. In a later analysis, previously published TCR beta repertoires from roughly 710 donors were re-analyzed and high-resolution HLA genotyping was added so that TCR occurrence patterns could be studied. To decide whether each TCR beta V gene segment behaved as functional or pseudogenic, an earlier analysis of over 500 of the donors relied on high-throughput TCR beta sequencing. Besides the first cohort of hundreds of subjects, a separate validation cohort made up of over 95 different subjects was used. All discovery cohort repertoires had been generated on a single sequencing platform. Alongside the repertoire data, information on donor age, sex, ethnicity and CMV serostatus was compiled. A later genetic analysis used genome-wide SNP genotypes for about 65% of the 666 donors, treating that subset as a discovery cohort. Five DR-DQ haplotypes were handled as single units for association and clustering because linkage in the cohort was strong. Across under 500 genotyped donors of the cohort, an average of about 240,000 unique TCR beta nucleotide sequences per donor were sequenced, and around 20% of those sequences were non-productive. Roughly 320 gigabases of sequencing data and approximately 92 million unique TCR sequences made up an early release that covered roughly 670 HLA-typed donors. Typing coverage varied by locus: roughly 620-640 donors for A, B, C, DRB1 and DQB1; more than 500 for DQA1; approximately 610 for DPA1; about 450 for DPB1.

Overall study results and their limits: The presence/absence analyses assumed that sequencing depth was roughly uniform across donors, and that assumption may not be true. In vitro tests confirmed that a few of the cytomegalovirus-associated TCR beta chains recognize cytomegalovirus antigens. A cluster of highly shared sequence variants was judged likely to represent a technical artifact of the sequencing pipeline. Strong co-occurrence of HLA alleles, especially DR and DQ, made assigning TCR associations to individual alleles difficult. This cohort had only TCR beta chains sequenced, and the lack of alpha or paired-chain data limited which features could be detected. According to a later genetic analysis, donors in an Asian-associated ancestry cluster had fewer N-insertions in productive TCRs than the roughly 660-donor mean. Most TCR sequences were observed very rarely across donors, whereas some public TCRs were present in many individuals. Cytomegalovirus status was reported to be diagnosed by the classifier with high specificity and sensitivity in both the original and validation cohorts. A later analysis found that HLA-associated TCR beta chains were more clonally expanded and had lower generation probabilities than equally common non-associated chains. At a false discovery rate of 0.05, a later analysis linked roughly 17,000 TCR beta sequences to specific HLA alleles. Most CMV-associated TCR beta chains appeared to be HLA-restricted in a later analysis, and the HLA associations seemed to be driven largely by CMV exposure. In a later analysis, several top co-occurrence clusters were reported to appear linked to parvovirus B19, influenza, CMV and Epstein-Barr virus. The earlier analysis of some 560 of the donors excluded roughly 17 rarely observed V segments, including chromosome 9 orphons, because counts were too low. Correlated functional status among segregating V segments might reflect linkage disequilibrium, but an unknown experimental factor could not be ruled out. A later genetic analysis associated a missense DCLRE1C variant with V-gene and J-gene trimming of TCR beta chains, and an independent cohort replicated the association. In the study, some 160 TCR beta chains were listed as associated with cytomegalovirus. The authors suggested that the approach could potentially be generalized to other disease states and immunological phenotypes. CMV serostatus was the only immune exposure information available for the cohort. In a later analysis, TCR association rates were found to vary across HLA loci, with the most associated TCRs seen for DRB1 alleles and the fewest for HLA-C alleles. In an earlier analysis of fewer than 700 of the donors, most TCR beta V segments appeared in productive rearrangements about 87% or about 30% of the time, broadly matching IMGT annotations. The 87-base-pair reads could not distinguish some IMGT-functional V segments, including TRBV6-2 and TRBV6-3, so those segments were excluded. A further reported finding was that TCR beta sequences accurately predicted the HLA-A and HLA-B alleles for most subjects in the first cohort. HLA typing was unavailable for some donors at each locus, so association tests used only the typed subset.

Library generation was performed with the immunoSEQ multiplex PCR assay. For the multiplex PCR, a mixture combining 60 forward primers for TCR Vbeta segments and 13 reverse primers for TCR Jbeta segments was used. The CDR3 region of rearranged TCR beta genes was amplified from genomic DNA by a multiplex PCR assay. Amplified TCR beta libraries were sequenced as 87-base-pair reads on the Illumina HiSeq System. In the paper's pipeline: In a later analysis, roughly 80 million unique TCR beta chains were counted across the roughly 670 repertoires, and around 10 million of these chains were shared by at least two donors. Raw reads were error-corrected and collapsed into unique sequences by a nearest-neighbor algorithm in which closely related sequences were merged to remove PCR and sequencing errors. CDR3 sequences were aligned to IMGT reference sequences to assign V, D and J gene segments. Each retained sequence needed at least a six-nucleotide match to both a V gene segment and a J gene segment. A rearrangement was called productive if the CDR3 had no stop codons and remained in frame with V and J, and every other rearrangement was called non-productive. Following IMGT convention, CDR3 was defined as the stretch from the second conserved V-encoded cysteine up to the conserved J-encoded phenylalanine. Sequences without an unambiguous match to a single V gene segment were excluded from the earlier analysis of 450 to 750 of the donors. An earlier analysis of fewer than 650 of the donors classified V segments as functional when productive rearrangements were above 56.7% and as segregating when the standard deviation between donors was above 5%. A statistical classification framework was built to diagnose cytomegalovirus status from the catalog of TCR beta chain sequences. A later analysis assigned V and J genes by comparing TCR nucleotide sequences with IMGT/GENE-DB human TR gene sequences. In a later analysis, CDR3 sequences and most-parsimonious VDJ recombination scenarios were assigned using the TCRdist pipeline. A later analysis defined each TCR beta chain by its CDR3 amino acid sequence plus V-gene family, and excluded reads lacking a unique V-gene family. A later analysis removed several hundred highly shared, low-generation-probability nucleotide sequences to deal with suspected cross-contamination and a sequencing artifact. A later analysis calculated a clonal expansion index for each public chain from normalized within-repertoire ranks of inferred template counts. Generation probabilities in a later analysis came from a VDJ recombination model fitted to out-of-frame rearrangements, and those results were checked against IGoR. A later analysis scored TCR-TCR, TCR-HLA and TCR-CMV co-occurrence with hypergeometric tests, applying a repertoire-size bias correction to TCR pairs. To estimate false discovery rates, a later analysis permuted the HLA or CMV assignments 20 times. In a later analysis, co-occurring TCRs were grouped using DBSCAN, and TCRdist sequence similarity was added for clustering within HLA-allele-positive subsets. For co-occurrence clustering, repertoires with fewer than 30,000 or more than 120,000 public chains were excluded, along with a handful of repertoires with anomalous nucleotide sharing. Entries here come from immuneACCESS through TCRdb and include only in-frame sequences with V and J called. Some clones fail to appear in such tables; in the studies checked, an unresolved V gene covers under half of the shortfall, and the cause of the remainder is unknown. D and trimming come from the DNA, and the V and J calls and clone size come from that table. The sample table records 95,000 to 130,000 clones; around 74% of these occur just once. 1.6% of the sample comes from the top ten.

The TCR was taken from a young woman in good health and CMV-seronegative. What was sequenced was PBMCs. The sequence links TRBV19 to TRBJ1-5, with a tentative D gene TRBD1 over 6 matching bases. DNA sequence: TGTGCCAGTAGGACCGGGACATGGCAGGATCAGCCCCAGCATTTT. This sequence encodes CASRTGTWQDQPQHF.